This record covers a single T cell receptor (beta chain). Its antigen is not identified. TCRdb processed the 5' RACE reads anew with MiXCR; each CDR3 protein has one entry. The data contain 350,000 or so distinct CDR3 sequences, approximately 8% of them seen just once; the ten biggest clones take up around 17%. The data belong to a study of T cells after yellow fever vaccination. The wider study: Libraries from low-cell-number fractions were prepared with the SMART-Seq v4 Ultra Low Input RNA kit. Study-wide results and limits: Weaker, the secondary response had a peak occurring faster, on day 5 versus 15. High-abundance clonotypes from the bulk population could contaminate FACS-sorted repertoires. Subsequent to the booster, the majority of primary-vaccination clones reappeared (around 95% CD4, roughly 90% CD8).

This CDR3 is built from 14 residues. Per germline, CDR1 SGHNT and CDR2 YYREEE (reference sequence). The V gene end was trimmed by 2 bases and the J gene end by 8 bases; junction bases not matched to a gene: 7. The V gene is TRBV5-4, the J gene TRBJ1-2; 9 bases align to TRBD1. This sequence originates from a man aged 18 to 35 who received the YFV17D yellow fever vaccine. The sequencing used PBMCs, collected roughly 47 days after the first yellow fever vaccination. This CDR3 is CASSLSGQGWGYTF. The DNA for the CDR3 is TGTGCCAGCAGCTTATCGGGACAGGGCTGGGGCTACACCTTC.